One and the same sample provided the 3 T cell receptor beta chains below, sequenced in a study of blood T cells in healthy people across ages (dated by TCRdb to the mid-2010s). Libraries were constructed by 5' RACE. The second PCR ran for roughly 7 to 11 cycles and used a J-beta primer mix along with a sample-barcoded 5' primer. TCRdb reran the public reads through fastp at Q25 and MiXCR, keeping productive beta chains. Each CDR3 protein gets just one entry, which takes the most common genes and DNA from the rows behind it. The sample has 1.5 million to 2 million distinct CDR3 sequences on record, about two fifths of them singletons. Under 25% of the sample is held by the ten biggest clonotypes. Sequenced sample: blood. The source is a human donor in good health.

Only one count was recorded for this clonotype. The chain joins TRBV20-1 to TRBJ1-2, with 7 bases identical to TRBD1. CDR3 length equals 13 residues. Trimming cost V 1 base and J 6 bases; bases outside gene matches: 5. Germline CDR1 is DFQATT and CDR2 is SNEGSKA (reference sequence). CDR3 nucleotides: TGCAGTGCTAGAGCCGCCAGGGGGGATGGCTACACCTTC. Translated: CSARAARGDGYTF.

In its sample, this clonotype was seen a few times. At one end the junction does not follow the germline gene, possibly because of a read error. CDR3: CASSLGTFYSSYDSPLHF. In DNA form, the CDR3 reads TGCGCCAGCTCCCTAGGGACGTTCTACAGCTCCTATGATTCACCCCTCCACTTT. The chain employs TRBV5-1 and TRBJ1-6; maybe TRBD1 (5 bases). Germline lookup yields CDR1 SGHRS and CDR2 YFSETQ. The CDR3 consists of 18 residues.

The chain recombines TRBV7-2 with TRBJ1-2; the D gene is possibly TRBD1 (6 bases). The CDR3 has 15 amino acids. V was clipped by 5 bases and J by 6 bases, with 19 bases between them. Looked up from germline, CDR1 is SGHTA and CDR2 is FQGNSA. The CDR3: CASSGESGGANGYTF. For the CDR3, the DNA is TGTGCCAGCAGCGGCGAATCCGGGGGCGCGAATGGCTACACCTTC.